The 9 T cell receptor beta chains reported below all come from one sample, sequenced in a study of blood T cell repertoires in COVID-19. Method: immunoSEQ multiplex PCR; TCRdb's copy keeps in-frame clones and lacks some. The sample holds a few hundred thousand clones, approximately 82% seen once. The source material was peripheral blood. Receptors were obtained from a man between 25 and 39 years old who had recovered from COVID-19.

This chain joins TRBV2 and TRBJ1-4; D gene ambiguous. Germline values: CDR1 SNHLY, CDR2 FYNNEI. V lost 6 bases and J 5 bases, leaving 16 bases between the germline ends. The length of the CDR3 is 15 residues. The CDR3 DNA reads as TGTGCCAGCAGAACTCGCACGCGATTAAATGAAAAACTGTTTTTT. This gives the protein CASRTRTRLNEKLFF. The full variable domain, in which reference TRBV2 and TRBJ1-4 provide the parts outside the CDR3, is EPEVTQTPSHQVTQMGQEVILRCVPISNHLYFYWYRQILGQKVEFLVSFYNNEISEKSEIFDDQFSVERPDGSNFTLKIRSTKLEDSAMYFCASRTRTRLNEKLFFGSGTQLSVL.

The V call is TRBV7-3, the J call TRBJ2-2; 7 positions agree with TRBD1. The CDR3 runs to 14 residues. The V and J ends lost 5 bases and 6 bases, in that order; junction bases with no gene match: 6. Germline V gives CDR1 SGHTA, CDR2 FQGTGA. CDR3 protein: CASSAQGYAGELFF. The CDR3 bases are TGTGCCAGCAGCGCACAGGGGTATGCCGGGGAGCTGTTTTTT.

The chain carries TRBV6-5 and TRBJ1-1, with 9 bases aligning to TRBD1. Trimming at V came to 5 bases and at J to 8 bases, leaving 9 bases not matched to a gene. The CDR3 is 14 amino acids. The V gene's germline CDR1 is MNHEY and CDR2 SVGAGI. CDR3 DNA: TGTGCCAGCAGTAACTACAGGGGGCTACCGGAAGCTTTCTTT. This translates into CASSNYRGLPEAFF.

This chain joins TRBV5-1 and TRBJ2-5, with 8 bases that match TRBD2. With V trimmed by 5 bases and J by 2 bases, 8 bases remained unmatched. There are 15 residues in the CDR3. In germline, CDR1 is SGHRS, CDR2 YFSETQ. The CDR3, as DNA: TGCGCCAGCAGGTTAACGGGGGGGCCGCAAGAGACCCAGTACTTC. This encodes CASRLTGGPQETQYF.

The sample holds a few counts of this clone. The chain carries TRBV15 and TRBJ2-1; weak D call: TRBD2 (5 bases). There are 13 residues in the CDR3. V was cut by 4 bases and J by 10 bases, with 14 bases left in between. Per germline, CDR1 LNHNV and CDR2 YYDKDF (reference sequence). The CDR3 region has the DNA TGTGCCACCAGCACCGGACTCGGGGTAGAGCAGTTCTTC. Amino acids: CATSTGLGVEQFF.

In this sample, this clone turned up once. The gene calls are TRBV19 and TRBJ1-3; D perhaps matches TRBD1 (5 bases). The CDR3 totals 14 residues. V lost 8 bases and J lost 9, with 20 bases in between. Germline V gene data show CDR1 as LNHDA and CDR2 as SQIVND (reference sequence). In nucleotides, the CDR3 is TGTGCCAGTCGGGCGGGGGGAAGCCACGGCACCATATATTTT. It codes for CASRAGGSHGTIYF.

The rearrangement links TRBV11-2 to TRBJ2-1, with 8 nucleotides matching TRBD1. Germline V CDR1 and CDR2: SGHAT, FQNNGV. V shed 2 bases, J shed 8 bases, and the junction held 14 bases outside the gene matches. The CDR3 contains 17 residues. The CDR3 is CASSLSLGAGGRHEQFF. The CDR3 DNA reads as TGTGCCAGCAGCTTATCTCTTGGGGCAGGGGGCCGGCATGAGCAGTTCTTC.

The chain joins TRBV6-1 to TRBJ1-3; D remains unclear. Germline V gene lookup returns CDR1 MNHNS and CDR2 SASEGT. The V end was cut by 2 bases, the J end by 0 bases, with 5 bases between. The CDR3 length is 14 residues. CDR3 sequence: CASSETFSGNTIYF. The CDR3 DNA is TGTGCCAGCAGTGAAACTTTCTCTGGAAACACCATATATTTT.

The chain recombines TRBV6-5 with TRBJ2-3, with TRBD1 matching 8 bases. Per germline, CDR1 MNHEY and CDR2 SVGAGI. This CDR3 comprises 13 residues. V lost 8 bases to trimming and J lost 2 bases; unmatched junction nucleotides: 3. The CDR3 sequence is CASWGQDTDTQYF. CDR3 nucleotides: TGTGCCAGCTGGGGACAGGACACAGATACGCAGTATTTT.